This T cell receptor beta chain was identified during a study of beta chain features in type 1 diabetes. Study-wide context: Cell yields, gender and age were similar in healthy donors and patients. Cells sorted and examined across all samples totaled 107,917,701. Whole-study findings and limits: The study found that naive, central memory and Treg TCRB repertoires appeared more similar in patients than in healthy donors.

Every isolated RNA sample was fully reverse transcribed, so sequencing captured expressed TCRB transcripts. Here immunoSEQ multiplex PCR was the method, and the copy in TCRdb shows in-frame clones only, minus some. The table lists 970,000 or so clones, around a sixth of them singletons. Concerning this clone: Its matching antigen is unknown.

The sequencing input was naive CD4+ T cells from blood. The source of this sequence is a young woman in good health.

The CDR3 loop reads CASSSQGFGTGELFF. The CDR3 DNA reads TGTGCCAGCAGCTCCCAGGGTTTTGGCACCGGGGAGCTGTTTTTT. The chain links TRBV7-3 to TRBJ2-2; D may be TRBD1 (5 bases). The germline V gene encodes CDR1 SGHTA and CDR2 FQGTGA. The V and J ends lost 4 bases and 4 bases respectively, with 13 bases between them. This CDR3 is 15 amino acids long.